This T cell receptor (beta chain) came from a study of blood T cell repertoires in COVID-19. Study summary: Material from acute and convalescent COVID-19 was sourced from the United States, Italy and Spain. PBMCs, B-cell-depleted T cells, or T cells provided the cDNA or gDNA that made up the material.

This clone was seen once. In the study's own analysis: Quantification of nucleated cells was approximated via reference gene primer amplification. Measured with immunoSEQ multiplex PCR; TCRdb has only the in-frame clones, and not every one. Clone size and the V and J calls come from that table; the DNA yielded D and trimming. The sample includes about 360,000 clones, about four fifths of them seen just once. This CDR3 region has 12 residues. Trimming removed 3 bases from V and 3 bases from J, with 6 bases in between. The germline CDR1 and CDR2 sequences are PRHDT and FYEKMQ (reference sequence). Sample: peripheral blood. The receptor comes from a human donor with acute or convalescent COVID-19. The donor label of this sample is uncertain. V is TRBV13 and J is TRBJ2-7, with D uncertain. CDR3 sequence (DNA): TGTGCCAGCAGCTTGGCAAACTACGAGCAGTACTTC. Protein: CASSLANYEQYF.